One and the same sample provided the 27 T cell receptor beta chains below, sequenced in a study of blood T cells in healthy people across ages. Then a second PCR, running roughly 7 to 12 cycles, was carried out with a sample-barcoded 5' primer and a J-beta primer mix. TCRdb re-called the 5' RACE reads with MiXCR, one entry per CDR3 protein. The sample holds hundreds of thousands of distinct CDR3 sequences; roughly 50% are singletons and the top ten take roughly 31%. The material sequenced was blood. The source of these receptors is a woman aged 60 to 75 in good health.

V usage is TRBV5-4 and J usage is TRBJ2-5; tentative D call: TRBD1 (6 bases). Trimming shortened V by 3 bases and J by 1 base, and 13 bases separated the two germline ends. The CDR3 covers 15 residues. CDR1 and CDR2 (germline): SGHNT, YYREEE (reference sequence). The CDR3 sequence is CASSWNSDSQETQYF. The CDR3 DNA is TGTGCCAGCAGCTGGAATTCGGACAGCCAAGAGACCCAGTACTTC.

V and J are TRBV28 and TRBJ2-5; D possibly corresponds to TRBD1 (5 bases). Between the trimmed V and J ends, which lost 7 bases and 9 bases, there was a span of 15 bases. Germline CDR1 reads MDHEN; CDR2 reads SYDVKM. This CDR3 has 12 amino acids. The chain's CDR3 is CASTIQGRAQYF. Written as DNA, the CDR3 is TGTGCCAGCACAATTCAGGGTAGGGCCCAGTACTTC.

This clonotype was seen a few times. Here the CDR3 DNA reads TGCAGTGCTAGATCGCGGGGACTAGAGACAAATACGCAGTATTTT. Encoded protein: CSARSRGLETNTQYF. The chain employs TRBV20-1 and TRBJ2-3; 8 bases agree with TRBD2. This CDR3 spans 15 amino acids. V trimming: 2 bases; J trimming: 7 bases; junction bases outside the gene matches: 11. Germline V gene sequence: CDR1 DFQATT, CDR2 SNEGSKA (reference sequence).

The genes are TRBV7-9 and TRBJ2-1; D not resolved. Trimming took 5 bases from V and 10 from J, leaving 15 bases between them. Germline V lookup: CDR1 SEHNR, CDR2 FQNEAQ (reference sequence). This CDR3 is built from 13 residues. The CDR3 loop reads CASSPSIAYEQFF. CDR3 nucleotide sequence: TGTGCCAGCAGCCCTAGTATAGCCTACGAGCAGTTCTTC.

This clonotype was recorded a few times. Germline and junction disagree at one end, which may indicate a read error. This sequence joins TRBV3-1 and TRBJ2-7; 11 nucleotides agree with TRBD2. The CDR3 contains 19 residues. Germline V CDR1 and CDR2: LGHDT, YNNKEL (reference sequence). CDR3 nucleotide sequence: TGTGCCAGCAGCGGAACTAGCGGGAGCGCAGGACCCCCTTCCTCCGAGCAGTACTTC. Amino acid sequence: CASSGTSGSAGPPSSEQYF.

The CDR3, as DNA: TGTGCCAGCAGCCGCGGGGCCGCACCCTACGAGCAGTACTTC. Protein sequence: CASSRGAAPYEQYF. The chain uses TRBV27 and TRBJ2-7; TRBD2 is a possible D gene (6 bases). Trimming pared 6 bases from V and 2 bases from J, leaving 14 bases between. The CDR3 totals 14 residues. Germline V gene sequence: CDR1 MNHEY, CDR2 SMNVEV (reference sequence).

V usage is TRBV24-1 and J usage is TRBJ2-7; no firm D call. The V and J ends lost 0 bases and 7 bases respectively, with 6 bases between them. The V gene's germline CDR1 is KGHDR and CDR2 SFDVKD. This CDR3 is 12 amino acids long. The chain's CDR3 is CATSDLGWEQYF. CDR3 nucleotides: TGTGCCACCAGTGATTTGGGGTGGGAGCAGTACTTC.

Comments on this clonotype: A read error is possible here, since a much larger clone lies one base away. The V and J genes are TRBV5-1 and TRBJ2-3; a weak D match, TRBD2 (5 bases). Trimming left V 10 bases short and J 4 bases short, with 16 bases between. CDR1 and CDR2 from the germline V gene are SGHRS and YFSETQ. The CDR3 consists of 13 residues. DNA of the CDR3: TGCGCCCCCGGTCCGGGGAGCGCAGATACGCAGTATTTT. It codes for CAPGPGSADTQYF.

V gene TRBV9 combines with J gene TRBJ2-5; no reliable D call. Trimming shortened V by 0 bases and J by 1 base, and 7 bases separated the two germline ends. This CDR3 is 14 amino acids long. The germline gives CDR1 SGDLS, CDR2 YYNGEE. The CDR3 nucleotides are TGTGCCAGCAGCGTAGGACAAAGCCAAGAGACCCAGTACTTC. Translation gives CASSVGQSQETQYF. Full variable domain (rest looked up from reference TRBV9 and TRBJ2-5): DSGVTQTPKHLITATGQRVTLRCSPRSGDLSVYWYQQSLDQGLQFLIQYYNGEERAKGNILERFSAQQFPDLHSELNLSSLELGDSALYFCASSVGQSQETQYFGPGTRLLVL.

This clonotype has a handful of counts. The gene calls are TRBV6-5 and TRBJ1-2; D unclear. Germline V CDR1 and CDR2: MNHEY, SVGAGI. Deletions cut 10 bases from V and 4 bases from J, with 19 bases between. CDR3 length: 14 residues. The CDR3 sequence is CAIRDPSPTYGYTF. The CDR3, as DNA: TGTGCCATCAGAGACCCCAGCCCTACCTATGGCTACACCTTC.

The CDR3 loop reads CASKKQGDFSNQPQHF. The CDR3, as DNA: TGTGCCAGCAAAAAACAGGGAGACTTTAGCAATCAGCCCCAGCATTTT. V usage is TRBV6-1 and J usage is TRBJ1-5; D possibly corresponds to TRBD1 (6 bases). Germline V gene lookup returns CDR1 MNHNS and CDR2 SASEGT. CDR3 length: 16 amino acids. Trimming shortened V by 7 bases and J by 0 bases, and 16 bases separated the two germline ends.

J is TRBJ1-2 and V is TRBV7-9; 7 bases are shared with TRBD1. CDR1 is SEHNR and CDR2 is FQNEAQ in the germline V gene (reference sequence). V lost 3 bases and J lost 7; bases outside the gene matches: 5. The CDR3 totals 13 residues. The CDR3 DNA reads TGTGCCAGCAGCTTCGGGACAGTCAGTGGCTACACCTTC. It codes for CASSFGTVSGYTF.

This rearrangement joins TRBV24-1 to TRBJ2-1; 8 bases fit TRBD2. V lost 6 bases to trimming and J lost 5 bases; unmatched junction nucleotides: 8. Germline values: CDR1 KGHDR, CDR2 SFDVKD. CDR3 length equals 15 residues. CDR3 amino acids: CATSRGGSGNNEQFF. The CDR3 bases are TGTGCCACCAGTCGGGGGGGGTCGGGCAACAATGAGCAGTTCTTC.

This clonotype has just one count. The genes are TRBV24-1 and TRBJ2-5; D gene ambiguous. The V gene lost 2 bases and the J gene lost 11 bases, with 11 bases spanning the gap. Germline V gene data show CDR1 as KGHDR and CDR2 as SFDVKD. CDR3 size: 12 residues. CDR3: CATSDYTFRQYF. The CDR3 DNA sequence: TGTGCCACCAGTGATTACACCTTTCGACAGTACTTC.

The chain recombines TRBV12-3 or TRBV12-4 with TRBJ1-4, with 7 bases matching TRBD1. J was trimmed by 3 bases and V by 6 bases; bases with no gene match: 7. The CDR3 totals 15 residues. The CDR3 sequence: CASSHDRASNEKLFF. CDR3 sequence (DNA): TGTGCCAGCAGCCATGACAGGGCATCTAATGAAAAACTGTTTTTT.

This clonotype was detected a few times. This chain joins TRBV29-1 and TRBJ2-7; TRBD1 agrees at 7 bases. The CDR3 length is 13 residues. The trim removed 6 bases at V and 2 bases at J, leaving 7 bases unmatched. CDR1 is SQVTM, CDR2 ANQGSEA, per germline. CDR3 in amino acids: CSVLQGIAYEQYF. DNA of the CDR3: TGCAGCGTCCTACAGGGGATCGCCTACGAGCAGTACTTC.

The chain links TRBV12-3 or TRBV12-4 to TRBJ2-1; D is perhaps TRBD1 (8 bases). The CDR3 length is 15 residues. V was cut by 5 bases and J by 4 bases, with 15 bases left in between. The CDR3 region has the DNA TGTGCCAGCAGTCCTGGACAGGGAGGGTACAATGAGCAGTTCTTC. As protein: CASSPGQGGYNEQFF.

This clonotype was picked up a small number of times. The chain combines TRBV7-6 with TRBJ1-4, with TRBD1 identical over 7 bases. Germline lookup yields CDR1 SGHVS and CDR2 FNYEAQ. The CDR3 consists of 14 residues. Unmatched junction bases numbered 7, after V lost 5 bases and J lost 7 bases. CDR3 sequence (DNA): TGTGCCAGCAGCCTGACAGGGCCCGGTGAAAAACTGTTTTTT. This sequence encodes CASSLTGPGEKLFF.

This clonotype was detected only a few times. The chain is built from TRBV7-2 and TRBJ2-7; TRBD2 agrees at 15 bases. With the DNA end fitting TRBJ2-5 better, the J assignment may be wrong. CDR1 and CDR2 from the germline V gene are SGHTA and FQGNSA. The CDR3 contains 16 residues. CDR3 in amino acids: CASSTGLAGGRETQYF. CDR3 bases: TGTGCCAGCAGTACGGGACTAGCGGGAGGAAGGGAGACCCAGTACTTC.

The genes are TRBV6-2 or TRBV6-3 and TRBJ2-7, with 8 bases that match TRBD2. J gave up 0 bases and V 4 bases, and 8 bases lay outside the gene matches. CDR3 size: 16 residues. Germline V gene sequence: CDR1 MNHEY, CDR2 SVGEGT. The CDR3 here is CASSSGGLVGSYEQYF. CDR3 in DNA: TGTGCCAGCAGTTCCGGGGGACTAGTGGGCTCCTACGAGCAGTACTTC.

In its sample, this clonotype was seen many times. This rearrangement joins TRBV29-1 to TRBJ1-4; the D gene is possibly TRBD1 (5 bases). CDR3 length: 13 residues. Germline V gene data show CDR1 as SQVTM and CDR2 as ANQGSEA. The germline V and J ends were trimmed by 5 bases and 7 bases, with 14 bases remaining between them. Written as DNA, the CDR3 is TGCAGCGTTTCTGGACAAGGTGCTGAAAAACTGTTTTTT. Its translation: CSVSGQGAEKLFF.

In its sample, this clonotype was seen a few times. The chain links TRBV12-3 or TRBV12-4 to TRBJ1-1; no reliable D call. The CDR3 totals 11 residues. V gave up 2 bases and J gave up 11 bases, with 9 bases separating them. The CDR3 DNA reads as TGTGCCAGCAGTTTATCGAGAATGGCTTTCTTT. Residues: CASSLSRMAFF.

A few counts support this clonotype. The J gene is TRBJ2-1, the V gene TRBV20-1; no clear D. Deletions cut 4 bases from V and 6 bases from J, with 16 bases between. This CDR3 has 14 residues. Germline V gene sequence: CDR1 DFQATT, CDR2 SNEGSKA (reference sequence). CDR3 in DNA: TGCAGTGCTACAGTCCTCTTTGCCAGCAATGAGCAGTTCTTC. Protein: CSATVLFASNEQFF.

In its sample, this clonotype was seen a few times. The V call is TRBV7-9, the J call TRBJ2-1; possible D gene TRBD1, 6 bases. This CDR3 has 14 amino acids. CDR1 and CDR2 (germline): SEHNR, FQNEAQ (reference sequence). Between the trimmed V and J ends, which lost 1 base and 2 bases, there was a span of 6 bases. The CDR3 DNA follows: TGTGCCAGCAGCTTAGGGGACACCTACAATGAGCAGTTCTTC. Amino acid sequence: CASSLGDTYNEQFF.

This clonotype turned up a few times. The rearrangement joins TRBV28 to TRBJ2-7; D is unclear. The V end lost 5 bases, the J end lost 3 bases, and 11 bases lay between the germline ends. CDR1 is MDHEN, CDR2 SYDVKM, per germline. CDR3 size: 13 residues. CDR3 in amino acids: CASSGEVFYEQYF. The CDR3, as DNA: TGTGCCAGCAGTGGGGAAGTCTTCTACGAGCAGTACTTC.

This clonotype has just a few counts. The J gene is TRBJ2-5, the V gene TRBV5-6; D ambiguous. With the DNA end fitting TRBJ2-7 better, the J assignment may be wrong. The CDR3 contains 16 residues. Germline-derived CDR1 and CDR2 are SGHDT and YYEEEE. The DNA of the CDR3 is TGTGCCAGCAGCCCCTATACCTTTCGGGTACCCTACGAGCAGTACTTC. Its protein product is CASSPYTFRVPYEQYF.

This sequence joins TRBV20-1 and TRBJ2-1; tentatively, D is TRBD1 (6 bases). CDR3 size: 14 residues. Trimming left V 7 bases short and J 6 bases short, with 19 bases between. In germline, CDR1 is DFQATT, CDR2 SNEGSKA (reference sequence). The CDR3 region has the DNA TGCAGTGGTACCCACAGGGTTGGGTTCAATGAGCAGTTCTTC. It yields the protein CSGTHRVGFNEQFF.